The entry below describes one TCR beta chain. These data belong to a study of CD8 T cells in Susac syndrome. The RNA, about 0.45 to 1 ug, was put through reverse transcription using random hexamers. Multiplex PCR with immunoSEQ amplified the TCR beta CDR3 across 54 Vbeta and 13 Jbeta. TCRdb re-called the immunoSEQ multiplex PCR reads through MiXCR, storing one row per CDR3 protein. The sample includes around 140,000 distinct CDR3 sequences, roughly 80% of them seen just once. Germline CDR1 reads MDHEN; CDR2 reads SYDVKM. The CDR3 consists of 12 residues. The ends were cut back, 5 bases at V and 7 bases at J, with 9 bases in the middle. CD8+ and CD4+ T cells from blood underwent TCR beta sequencing.

The TCR originated in a human donor with multiple sclerosis. The V call is TRBV28, the J call TRBJ1-5, with D unclear. The specimen was CD8+ T cells from PBMCs. The chain's CDR3 is CASSPPRQPQHF. CDR3 DNA: TGTGCCAGCAGTCCCCCAAGGCAGCCCCAGCATTTT.